This entry is about one TCR beta chain. This entry belongs to a study of blood T cells in healthy people across ages. The wider study: Template switching picked up about one barcoded beta molecule for each two T cells.

Donors were healthy Caucasian individuals from Russia aged roughly 6 to 90. Isolation yielded PBMCs, at least 6 million per sample, in every case. This CDR3 is 16 amino acids long. Germline CDR1 reads SEHNR; CDR2 reads FQNEAQ (reference sequence). V shed 5 bases, J shed 0 bases, and the junction held 10 bases outside the gene matches. The authors ran a second PCR of roughly 6 to 12 cycles using a sample-barcoded 5' primer and a J-beta primer mix. A template-switch adaptor with 12 random nucleotides tagged each cDNA molecule. One entry per CDR3 protein, called by TCRdb with MiXCR from the 5' RACE reads. Found here are approximately 850,000 distinct CDR3 sequences, roughly 50% of them singletons; the top ten hold around 20%.

Sequencing used blood. The V and J genes are TRBV7-9 and TRBJ2-7, with 7 bases fitting TRBD1. The receptor was isolated from a young man in good health. The CDR3 here is CASSPPGQFSSYEQYF. For the CDR3, the DNA is TGTGCCAGCAGCCCACCGGGACAGTTCAGCTCCTACGAGCAGTACTTC.